The TCR beta chain described here comes from a study of PD-1 blockade in classical Hodgkin lymphoma. The method was immunoSEQ multiplex PCR; TCRdb's version includes in-frame clones alone and lacks a portion of them. The data show over 50,000 clones, 70% to 90% seen once. The time point here: cycle 4 day 1 (C4D1), after more than five weeks of nivolumab. Relapse was seen in all patients after autologous stem cell transplantation, and brentuximab vedotin exposure was variable. The receptor was derived from a human donor with classical Hodgkin lymphoma. The material sequenced was peripheral blood mononuclear cells (PBMCs), taken before the fourth cycle of nivolumab.

This chain's CDR3 is CASSLDRTSTF. In nucleotides, the CDR3 is TGTGCCAGCAGTTTGGACCGCACGAGCACCTTC. The gene calls are TRBV28 and TRBJ1-2; D remains ambiguous. Trimming took 3 bases from V and 13 from J, leaving 12 bases between them. Germline loops: CDR1 MDHEN, CDR2 SYDVKM. There are 11 residues in the CDR3.